This T cell receptor beta chain was retrieved from a study of cytomegalovirus exposure and HLA in healthy donors. Whole-study results and caveats: Later analysis demonstrated an association between a missense DCLRE1C variant and TCR beta V- and J-gene trimming. HLA allele associations emerged for roughly 17,000 TCR beta sequences in a later analysis, at 0.05 false discovery rate.

This CDR3 has 13 amino acids. V was shortened by 5 bases and J by 9 bases, with 11 bases between the two germline ends. Germline CDR1 is MNHEY and CDR2 is SVGAGI. As concerns this clone: The antigen remains undetermined.

PCR employed 60 Vbeta and 13 Jbeta primers. Clones were read by immunoSEQ multiplex PCR, and TCRdb kept only the in-frame ones, dropping some. The sample includes 110,000 or so clones, roughly 69% of them seen just once. This clonotype originated in an older woman in good health and CMV-seropositive. The source material was PBMCs. V usage is TRBV6-5 and J usage is TRBJ1-6; D call uncertain. This chain's CDR3 is CASSALEGSPLHF. CDR3 DNA: TGTGCCAGCAGTGCCCTCGAGGGTTCACCCCTCCACTTT.